One TCR beta chain is described in this entry. Germline CDR1 and CDR2: SNHLY and FYNNEI. This CDR3 region has 17 residues. With 11 bases clipped from V and 0 bases from J, the junction kept 13 bases outside the gene matches. Produced via immunoSEQ multiplex PCR; TCRdb's table is partial and in-frame only. The sample has approximately 270,000 clones; 80% to 90% are singletons. These data come from a study of blood T cell repertoires in COVID-19. This TCR came from a woman in her twenties or thirties who had recovered from COVID-19. The rearrangement joins TRBV2 to TRBJ2-4, with 10 bases matching TRBD2. What was sequenced was PBMCs or T cells enriched from blood (not recorded which). The CDR3, as DNA: TGTGCCGGTTCGGGCCTAGCGGGAGCTCTAGCCAAAAACATTCAGTACTTC. Translation gives CAGSGLAGALAKNIQYF.